The TCR beta chain described here comes from a study of T cells in Graves' hyperthyroidism and ophthalmopathy. Per the germline V gene, CDR1 is KGHDR and CDR2 is SFDVKD. V lost 3 bases, J lost 4 bases, and 8 bases lay in between. There are 13 residues in the CDR3. Each person with ophthalmopathy scored at least 3 on the Clinical Activity Score, reached NOSPECS grade 4 or higher, and had been ill under 3 months. Amplification targeted TCR beta CDR3 regions from RNA transcripts. Using the HTBI primer set, a first-round RT-PCR was run on the TCR CDR3. TCRdb processed the multiplex PCR reads anew with MiXCR; each CDR3 protein has one entry. The table has around 500,000 distinct CDR3 sequences, approximately 22% seen once. This clonotype was counted many times. Its antigen is not identified. Findings of the study overall: Researchers found most expanded thyroid clonotypes above 0.001 in blood as well.

The TCR originated in a woman aged 70-85 years with Graves' ophthalmopathy. Sequencing was performed on blood. The V call is TRBV24-1, the J call TRBJ1-2; D is unclear. The CDR3 nucleotides read TGTGCCACCAGTGATCGGGATGCCTATGGCTACACCTTC. This encodes CATSDRDAYGYTF.